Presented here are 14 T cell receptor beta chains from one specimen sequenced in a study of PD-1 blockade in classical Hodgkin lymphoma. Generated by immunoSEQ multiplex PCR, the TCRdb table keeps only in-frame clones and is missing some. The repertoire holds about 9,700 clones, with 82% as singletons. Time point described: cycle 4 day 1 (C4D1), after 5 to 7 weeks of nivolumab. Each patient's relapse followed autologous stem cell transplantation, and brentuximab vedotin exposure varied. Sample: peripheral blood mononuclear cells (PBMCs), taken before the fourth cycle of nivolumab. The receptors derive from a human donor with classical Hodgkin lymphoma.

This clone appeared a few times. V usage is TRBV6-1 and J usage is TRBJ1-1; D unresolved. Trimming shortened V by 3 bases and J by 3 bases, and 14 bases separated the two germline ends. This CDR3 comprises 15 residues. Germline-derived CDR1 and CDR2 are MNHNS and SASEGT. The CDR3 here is CASSELGSSHTEAFF. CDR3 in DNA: TGTGCCAGCAGTGAGTTAGGGAGTAGCCACACTGAAGCTTTCTTT.

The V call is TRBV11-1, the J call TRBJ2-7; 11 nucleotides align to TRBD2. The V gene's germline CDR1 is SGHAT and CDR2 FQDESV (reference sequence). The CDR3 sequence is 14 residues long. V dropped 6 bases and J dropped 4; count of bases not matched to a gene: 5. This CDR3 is CASRSGTSGYEQYF. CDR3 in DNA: TGTGCCAGCAGGTCCGGGACTAGCGGTTACGAGCAGTACTTC.

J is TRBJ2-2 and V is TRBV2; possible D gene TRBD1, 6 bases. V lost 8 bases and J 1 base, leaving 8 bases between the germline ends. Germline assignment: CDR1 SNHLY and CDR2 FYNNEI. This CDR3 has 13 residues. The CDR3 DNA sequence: TGTGCCAGCTCGACAGGGAACACCGGGGAGCTGTTTTTT. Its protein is CASSTGNTGELFF.

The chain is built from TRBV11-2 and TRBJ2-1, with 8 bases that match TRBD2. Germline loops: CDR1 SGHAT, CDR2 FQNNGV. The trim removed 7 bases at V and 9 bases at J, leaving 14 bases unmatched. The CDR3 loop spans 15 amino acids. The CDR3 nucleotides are TGTGCCAGCACCAGCGGGGGACATGAATGGGTTGAGCAGTTCTTC. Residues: CASTSGGHEWVEQFF.

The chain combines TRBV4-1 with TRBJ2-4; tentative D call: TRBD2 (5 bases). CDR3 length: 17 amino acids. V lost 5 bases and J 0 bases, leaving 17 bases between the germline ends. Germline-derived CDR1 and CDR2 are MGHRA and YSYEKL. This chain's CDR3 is CASSVIGGRQAKNIQYF. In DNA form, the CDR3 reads TGCGCCAGCAGCGTTATAGGCGGGCGCCAAGCCAAAAACATTCAGTACTTC.

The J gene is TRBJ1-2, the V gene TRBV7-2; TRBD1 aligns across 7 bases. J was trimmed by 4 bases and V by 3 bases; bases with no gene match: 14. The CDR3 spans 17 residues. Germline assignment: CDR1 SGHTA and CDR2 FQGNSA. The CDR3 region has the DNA TGTGCCAGCAGCTTCGGACCTCCGGGACAGACTATCTATGGCTACACCTTC. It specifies CASSFGPPGQTIYGYTF. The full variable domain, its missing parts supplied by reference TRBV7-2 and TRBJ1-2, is GAGVSQSPSNKVTEKGKDVELRCDPISGHTALYWYRQSLGQGLEFLIYFQGNSAPDKSGLPSDRFSAERTGGSVSTLTIQRTQQEDSAVYLCASSFGPPGQTIYGYTFGSGTRLTVV.

The CDR3 is CASSEWWGGRDQPQHF. The CDR3, as DNA: TGTGCCAGCAGTGAATGGTGGGGGGGGCGCGATCAGCCCCAGCATTTT. This chain links TRBV6-1 with TRBJ1-5, with D perhaps TRBD1 (6 bases). There are 16 residues in the CDR3. Per the germline V gene, CDR1 is MNHNS and CDR2 is SASEGT. Trimming cost V 2 bases and J 5 bases, with 16 bases left between them.

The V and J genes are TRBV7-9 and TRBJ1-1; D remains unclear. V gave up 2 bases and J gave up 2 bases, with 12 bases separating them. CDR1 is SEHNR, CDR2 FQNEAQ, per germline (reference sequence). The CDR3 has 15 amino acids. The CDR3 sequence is CASSLNARGNTEAFF. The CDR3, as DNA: TGTGCCAGCAGCTTAAATGCGCGGGGTAACACTGAAGCTTTCTTT. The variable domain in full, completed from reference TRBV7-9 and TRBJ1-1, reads DTGVSQNPRHKITKRGQNVTFRCDPISEHNRLYWYRQTLGQGPEFLTYFQNEAQLEKSRLLSDRFSAERPKGSFSTLEIQRTEQGDSAMYLCASSLNARGNTEAFFGQGTRLTVV.

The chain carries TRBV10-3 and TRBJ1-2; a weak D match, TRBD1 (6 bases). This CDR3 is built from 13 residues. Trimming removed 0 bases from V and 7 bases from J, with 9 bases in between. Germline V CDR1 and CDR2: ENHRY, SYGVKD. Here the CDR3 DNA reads TGTGCCATCAGTGAGTCAACAGGGCTTGGCTACACCTTC. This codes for CAISESTGLGYTF.

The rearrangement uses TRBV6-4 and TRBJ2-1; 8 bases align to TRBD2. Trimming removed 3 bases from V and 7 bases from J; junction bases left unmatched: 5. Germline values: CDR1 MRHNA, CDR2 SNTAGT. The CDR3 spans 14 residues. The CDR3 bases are TGTGCCAGCAGTGAAAGCGGGGGCCCAAATGAGCAGTTCTTC. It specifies CASSESGGPNEQFF.

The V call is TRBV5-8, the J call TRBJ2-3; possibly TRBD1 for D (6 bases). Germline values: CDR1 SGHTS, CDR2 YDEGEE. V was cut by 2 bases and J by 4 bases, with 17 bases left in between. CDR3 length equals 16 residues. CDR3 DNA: TGTGCCAGCAGCTTTTTCCAGGGGAGCAGCCCAGATACGCAGTATTTT. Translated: CASSFFQGSSPDTQYF.

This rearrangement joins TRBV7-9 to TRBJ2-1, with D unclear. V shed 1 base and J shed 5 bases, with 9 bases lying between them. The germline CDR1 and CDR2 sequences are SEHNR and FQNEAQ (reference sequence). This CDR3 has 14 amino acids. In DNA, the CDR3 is TGTGCCAGCAGCTTAGAGAGGAAGAACAATGAGCAGTTCTTC. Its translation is CASSLERKNNEQFF.

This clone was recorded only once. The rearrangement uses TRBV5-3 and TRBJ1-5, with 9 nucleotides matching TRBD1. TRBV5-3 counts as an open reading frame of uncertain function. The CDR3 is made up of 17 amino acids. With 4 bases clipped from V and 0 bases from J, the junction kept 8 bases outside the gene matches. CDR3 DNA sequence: TGTGCCAGAAGCCCGGAGCGGGGACAGGGTAGCAATCAGCCCCAGCATTTT. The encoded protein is CARSPERGQGSNQPQHF.

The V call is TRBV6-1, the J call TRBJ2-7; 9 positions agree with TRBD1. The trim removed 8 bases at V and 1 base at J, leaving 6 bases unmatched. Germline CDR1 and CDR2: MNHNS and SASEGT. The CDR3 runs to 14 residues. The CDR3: CASPGTGPSYEQYF. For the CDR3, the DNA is TGTGCCAGCCCAGGGACAGGGCCGTCCTACGAGCAGTACTTC.